The 2 T cell receptor beta chains below come from one sample, sequenced in a study of shared clonotypes between healthy human individuals. Sequenced by immunoSEQ multiplex PCR; TCRdb stores in-frame clones only, minus some. The table has some 2,500,000 clones, approximately 90% seen once; the top ten hold approximately 0.39%. Source material: naive CD4+ T cells from PBMCs. As to subset: CD45RA+ positively selected. The receptors come from a man younger than 35 in good health. Some clones in this sample may be carry-over from other donors' samples.

CDR3 region: CAWSKGGFNQPQHF. The CDR3 DNA is TGTGCCTGGAGTAAAGGGGGGTTCAATCAGCCCCAGCATTTT. The J gene is TRBJ1-5, the V gene TRBV30, with D perhaps matching TRBD1 (6 bases). The ends were cut back, 2 bases at V and 3 bases at J, with 11 bases in the middle. CDR1 is GTSNPN, CDR2 SVGIG, per germline (reference sequence). The CDR3 is made up of 14 amino acids.

The chain uses TRBV6-6 and TRBJ1-2, with D perhaps matching TRBD1 (6 bases). The CDR3 is made up of 15 amino acids. Per the germline V gene, CDR1 is MNHNY and CDR2 is SVGAGI (reference sequence). V was clipped by 5 bases and J by 4 bases, with 17 bases between them. CDR3 residues: CASSLRGGPLYGYTF. The CDR3 nucleotides read TGTGCCAGCAGTCTGAGGGGGGGCCCCCTCTATGGCTACACCTTC.